Listed below are T cell receptor beta chains from one sample, sequenced in a study of Graves' ophthalmopathy and Graves' hyperthyroidism. Each CDR3 protein is one row after TCRdb ran MiXCR on the multiplex PCR reads. The top ten clones hold 3% to 3.5% of a sample with hundreds of thousands of distinct CDR3 sequences, roughly 41% of them seen once. Sequencing used peripheral blood. The receptors come from an adult man with Graves' ophthalmopathy. The CDR3 runs from the conserved cysteine through the conserved F or W. A D gene is named only where the DNA matches it firmly. For some rows the clone size is stated as once, few or many, or as a class when expanded; others skip it.

j_gene: TRBJ1-6
len: 15
abundance: -
v_gene: TRBV5-4
d_gene: -
CDR3nt: TGTGCGAGCAGCTTGGACCAGGACAAGGTGTCACCCCTCCACTTT
CDR3aa: CASSLDQDKVSPLHF

j_gene: TRBJ2-5
len: 14
abundance: -
v_gene: TRBV25-1
d_gene: -
CDR3nt: TGTGCCAGCATAGGAGGGGGATCTAAAGAGACCCAGTACTTC
CDR3aa: CASIGGGSKETQYF

j_gene: TRBJ2-7
len: 14
abundance: many
v_gene: TRBV7-9
d_gene: -
CDR3nt: TGTGCCAGCGTGCCCCAAAACAGGGTACACGAGCAGTACTTC
CDR3aa: CASVPQNRVHEQYF

j_gene: TRBJ2-5
len: 15
abundance: many
v_gene: TRBV7-8
d_gene: TRBD2
CDR3nt: TGTGCCAGCAGCCATATAGAGAGCGGGAGGATTCCCCAGTACTTC
CDR3aa: CASSHIESGRIPQYF

j_gene: TRBJ1-4
len: 15
abundance: few
v_gene: TRBV4-3
d_gene: TRBD1
CDR3nt: TGCGCCAGCAGCCAAAGACTAGACAGGGATGAAAAACTGTTTTTT
CDR3aa: CASSQRLDRDEKLFF

j_gene: TRBJ2-2
len: 16
abundance: -
v_gene: TRBV10-2
d_gene: TRBD2
CDR3nt: TGCGCCAGCAGTGGACTAGCGGGAGGGGACACCGGGGAGCTGTTTTTT
CDR3aa: CASSGLAGGDTGELFF

j_gene: TRBJ2-2
len: 14
abundance: many
v_gene: TRBV5-1
d_gene: -
CDR3nt: TGCGCCAGCAGCTCCTCCTTCAACACCGGGGAGCTGTTTTTT
CDR3aa: CASSSSFNTGELFF

j_gene: TRBJ1-4
len: 16
abundance: -
v_gene: TRBV10-3
d_gene: -
CDR3nt: TGTGCCATCAGCCCTCGTATCAGCAGTAGTAATGAAAAACTGTTTTTT
CDR3aa: CAISPRISSSNEKLFF

j_gene: TRBJ2-2
len: 10
abundance: once
v_gene: TRBV19
d_gene: TRBD1
CDR3nt: TGTGCCAGTACGGACAGGAGCCTATTTTTT
CDR3aa: CASTDRSLFF

j_gene: TRBJ2-5
len: 15
abundance: -
v_gene: TRBV7-9
d_gene: -
CDR3nt: TGCGCCAGCAGCAAAGAGACAGGACCGCGAGAGACCCAGTACTTC
CDR3aa: CASSKETGPRETQYF

j_gene: TRBJ2-5
len: 14
abundance: few
v_gene: TRBV5-4
d_gene: -
CDR3nt: TGTGCCAGCACAAGAGGACAGAACCAAGAGACCCAGTACTTC
CDR3aa: CASTRGQNQETQYF

j_gene: TRBJ1-6
len: 16
abundance: -
v_gene: TRBV25-1
d_gene: -
CDR3nt: TGCGCCAGCAGCCAAGTTGTCACACTCTATAATTCACCCCTCCACTTT
CDR3aa: CASSQVVTLYNSPLHF

j_gene: TRBJ1-3
len: 16
abundance: -
v_gene: TRBV25-1
d_gene: TRBD1
CDR3nt: TGTGCCAGCAGTGTATCCTCGGACAGGGCTGGAAACACCATATATTTT
CDR3aa: CASSVSSDRAGNTIYF

j_gene: TRBJ2-7
len: 15
abundance: many
v_gene: TRBV11-1
d_gene: -
CDR3nt: TGTGCCAGCAGCCCAGCCGGGACGGTTCCCTACGAGCAGTACTTC
CDR3aa: CASSPAGTVPYEQYF

j_gene: TRBJ1-2
len: 12
abundance: many
v_gene: TRBV29-1
d_gene: TRBD1
CDR3nt: TGCAGCGGGGGACAGTCGGACTATGGCTACACCTTC
CDR3aa: CSGGQSDYGYTF

j_gene: TRBJ2-5
len: 13
abundance: many
v_gene: TRBV7-2
d_gene: -
CDR3nt: TGTGCCAGCAGCTTATCGAGATCAGAGACCCAGTACTTC
CDR3aa: CASSLSRSETQYF

j_gene: TRBJ1-4
len: 15
abundance: -
v_gene: TRBV7-2
d_gene: -
CDR3nt: TGTGCCAGCAGCTCGGGGTGGGACGCTCCTGAAAAACTGTTTTTT
CDR3aa: CASSSGWDAPEKLFF

j_gene: TRBJ1-2
len: 13
abundance: many
v_gene: TRBV20-1
d_gene: -
CDR3nt: TGCAGTGCTCGGGCAGCATCCCTCGGTGGCTACACCTTC
CDR3aa: CSARAASLGGYTF

j_gene: TRBJ2-2
len: 16
abundance: many
v_gene: TRBV10-3
d_gene: -
CDR3nt: TGTGCCATCAGTGAGACGCCGGGAGCAAACACCGGGGAGCTGTTTTTT
CDR3aa: CAISETPGANTGELFF

j_gene: TRBJ2-5
len: 13
abundance: many
v_gene: TRBV2
d_gene: -
CDR3nt: TGTGCCAGCATGGGGCCGGAGAGGGAGACCCAGTACTTC
CDR3aa: CASMGPERETQYF

j_gene: TRBJ1-4
len: 14
abundance: few
v_gene: TRBV19
d_gene: -
CDR3nt: TGTGCCAGTAGTACAACCGGGGGGGCTGAAAAACTGTTTTTT
CDR3aa: CASSTTGGAEKLFF

j_gene: TRBJ1-5
len: 13
abundance: -
v_gene: TRBV6-1
d_gene: -
CDR3nt: TGTGCCAGCAGTGAACGGGGGCGTCAGCCCCAGCATTTT
CDR3aa: CASSERGRQPQHF

j_gene: TRBJ1-2
len: 15
abundance: -
v_gene: TRBV6-5
d_gene: TRBD1
CDR3nt: TGTGCCAGCACTTCCGATACAGGGGCCCTCTATGGCTACACCTTC
CDR3aa: CASTSDTGALYGYTF

j_gene: TRBJ2-7
len: 13
abundance: -
v_gene: TRBV29-1
d_gene: TRBD2
CDR3nt: TGCAGCTTAGTGACTAGCGGGGTGTACGAGCAGTACTTC
CDR3aa: CSLVTSGVYEQYF

j_gene: TRBJ2-5
len: 13
abundance: many
v_gene: TRBV9
d_gene: -
CDR3nt: TGTGCCAGCAGCGTACGGGACCTAGAGACCCAGTACTTC
CDR3aa: CASSVRDLETQYF

j_gene: TRBJ2-5
len: 16
abundance: many
v_gene: TRBV7-3
d_gene: -
CDR3nt: TGTGCCAGCAGCTTAGGCGTGGACAGACCTTTCCAGACCCAGTACTTC
CDR3aa: CASSLGVDRPFQTQYF

j_gene: TRBJ1-1
len: 16
abundance: -
v_gene: TRBV7-2
d_gene: TRBD1
CDR3nt: TGTGCCAGCAGCTCCTGGACAGGGGGCGGGGGCGCTGAAGCTTTCTTT
CDR3aa: CASSSWTGGGGAEAFF

j_gene: TRBJ1-5
len: 17
abundance: -
v_gene: TRBV10-3
d_gene: -
CDR3nt: TGTGCCAGCAGTCCACGGAAAGGCGACATTCGTCCTCAGCCCCAGCATTTT
CDR3aa: CASSPRKGDIRPQPQHF

j_gene: TRBJ1-3
len: 15
abundance: few
v_gene: TRBV4-2
d_gene: -
CDR3nt: TGTGCCAGCAGCCAAGATCCCGGGCCTGGAAACACCATATATTTT
CDR3aa: CASSQDPGPGNTIYF

j_gene: TRBJ1-2
len: 14
abundance: many
v_gene: TRBV4-1
d_gene: -
CDR3nt: TGCGCCAGCAGCCAAGTTGTAGGGACCCGAGGCTACACCTTC
CDR3aa: CASSQVVGTRGYTF

j_gene: TRBJ2-5
len: 13
abundance: -
v_gene: TRBV5-4
d_gene: -
CDR3nt: TGTGCCAGCAGCTTAGCGGACCAAGAGACCCAGCACTTC
CDR3aa: CASSLADQETQHF

j_gene: TRBJ2-7
len: 12
abundance: many
v_gene: TRBV2
d_gene: -
CDR3nt: TGTGCCAGCAGTGAGTACTGGTACGAGCAGTACTTC
CDR3aa: CASSEYWYEQYF

j_gene: TRBJ2-1
len: 15
abundance: few
v_gene: TRBV7-6
d_gene: TRBD1
CDR3nt: TGTGCCAGCAGCACACCGGGACAGGGGCGCAATGAGCAGTTCTTC
CDR3aa: CASSTPGQGRNEQFF

j_gene: TRBJ1-5
len: 15
abundance: -
v_gene: TRBV6-1
d_gene: -
CDR3nt: TGTGCCAGCAGCGGGACGGACTATAGCAATCAGCCCCAGCATTTT
CDR3aa: CASSGTDYSNQPQHF

j_gene: TRBJ1-3
len: 15
abundance: many
v_gene: TRBV10-2
d_gene: -
CDR3nt: TGCGCCAGCAGCTTCGGACAAGACTCTGGAAACACCATATATTTT
CDR3aa: CASSFGQDSGNTIYF

j_gene: TRBJ1-2
len: 15
abundance: -
v_gene: TRBV15
d_gene: -
CDR3nt: TGTGCCACCAGCTCTCCCACGACAGCGGGCTATGGCTACACCTTC
CDR3aa: CATSSPTTAGYGYTF

j_gene: TRBJ1-2
len: 13
abundance: -
v_gene: TRBV10-3
d_gene: TRBD1
CDR3nt: TGTGCCAGCGGACAGGGGGCTTACTATGGCTACACCTTC
CDR3aa: CASGQGAYYGYTF

j_gene: TRBJ1-3
len: 16
abundance: many
v_gene: TRBV15
d_gene: -
CDR3nt: TGTGCCACCAGCAGAGATTCAACAGGGTTCGGAAACACCATATATTTT
CDR3aa: CATSRDSTGFGNTIYF

j_gene: TRBJ1-1
len: 14
abundance: many
v_gene: TRBV9
d_gene: TRBD1
CDR3nt: TGTGCCAGCAGCGCGACAGGGTCGAACACTGAAGCTTTCTTT
CDR3aa: CASSATGSNTEAFF

j_gene: TRBJ2-2
len: 15
abundance: -
v_gene: TRBV9
d_gene: -
CDR3nt: TGTGCCAGCAGTTTAGAGGACGGGAACACCGGGGAGCTGTTTTTT
CDR3aa: CASSLEDGNTGELFF

j_gene: TRBJ1-2
len: 15
abundance: -
v_gene: TRBV9
d_gene: TRBD1
CDR3nt: TGTGCCAGCAGCCAGCGGGACAGCACTAACTATGGCTGCACCTTC
CDR3aa: CASSQRDSTNYGCTF

j_gene: TRBJ2-7
len: 14
abundance: many
v_gene: TRBV2
d_gene: TRBD1
CDR3nt: TGTGCCAGCAGTGAACAGGGGGTGACCTACGAGCAGTACTTC
CDR3aa: CASSEQGVTYEQYF

j_gene: TRBJ2-2
len: 14
abundance: many
v_gene: TRBV19
d_gene: -
CDR3nt: TGTGCCAGTAAGGAGACGCCCAACACCGGGGAGCTGTTTTTT
CDR3aa: CASKETPNTGELFF

j_gene: TRBJ1-2
len: 12
abundance: many
v_gene: TRBV7-9
d_gene: -
CDR3nt: TGTGCCAGCAGCTTAGGGGGAGATGACTACACCTTC
CDR3aa: CASSLGGDDYTF

j_gene: TRBJ2-1
len: 14
abundance: -
v_gene: TRBV7-3
d_gene: TRBD2
CDR3nt: TGTGCCAGCAGCCTTAGCGGGAGGGGGAATGAGCAGTTCTTC
CDR3aa: CASSLSGRGNEQFF

j_gene: TRBJ2-7
len: 14
abundance: many
v_gene: TRBV7-8
d_gene: TRBD2
CDR3nt: TGTGCCAGCAGCTTGGGACTAGCGGTTTACGAGCAGTACTTC
CDR3aa: CASSLGLAVYEQYF

j_gene: TRBJ2-5
len: 13
abundance: -
v_gene: TRBV20-1
d_gene: -
CDR3nt: TGCAGTGCCCCCGAGGGGGGGCAAGAGACCCAGTACTTC
CDR3aa: CSAPEGGQETQYF

j_gene: TRBJ1-1
len: 16
abundance: few
v_gene: TRBV6-5
d_gene: -
CDR3nt: TGTGCCAGCAGTTACTCGAGTGCAGGGGAGAACACTGAAGCTTTCTTT
CDR3aa: CASSYSSAGENTEAFF

j_gene: TRBJ1-5
len: 13
abundance: -
v_gene: TRBV10-2
d_gene: -
CDR3nt: TGCGCCAGCAGTACAGGGTTAGCTCAGCCCCAGCATTTT
CDR3aa: CASSTGLAQPQHF

j_gene: TRBJ1-1
len: 13
abundance: -
v_gene: TRBV6-5
d_gene: -
CDR3nt: -
CDR3aa: CASSSSDWTEAFF

j_gene: TRBJ1-6
len: 16
abundance: -
v_gene: TRBV4-2
d_gene: TRBD1
CDR3nt: TGTGCCAGCAGCCAAGACCCAGGGACAGTTAATTCACCCCTCCACTTT
CDR3aa: CASSQDPGTVNSPLHF

j_gene: TRBJ2-7
len: 14
abundance: once
v_gene: TRBV29-1
d_gene: -
CDR3nt: TGCAGCGCCAAAAAAACGGTGGGGGCCCACGAGCAGTACTTC
CDR3aa: CSAKKTVGAHEQYF

j_gene: TRBJ1-1
len: 13
abundance: -
v_gene: TRBV10-3
d_gene: -
CDR3nt: TGTGCCTGGAGCTCAGGTTTGGGCATTGAAGCTTTCTTT
CDR3aa: CAWSSGLGIEAFF

j_gene: TRBJ2-5
len: 16
abundance: many
v_gene: TRBV7-9
d_gene: -
CDR3nt: TGTGCCAGCAGCTTTACCTTAGGTTCGTTACAAGAGACCCAGTACTTC
CDR3aa: CASSFTLGSLQETQYF